What follows describes a single T cell receptor (beta chain). Its antigen is not identified. A second about 7 to 11 cycle PCR used barcoded and J-beta primers. From the 5' RACE reads, TCRdb called clonotypes with MiXCR, one entry per CDR3 protein. This sample yields roughly 800,000 distinct CDR3 sequences, of which over 45% are seen a single time; roughly 22% belongs to the top ten. This CDR3 has 12 residues. CDR1 LGHNA and CDR2 YSLEER come from the germline V gene. The V and J ends lost 0 bases and 15 bases respectively, with 12 bases between them. These data originate in a study of blood T cells in healthy people across ages. Study-wide results and limits: The authors considered diversity estimates from one million T cells to be underestimates. Diversity of TCR beta per million T cells declined in a roughly linear way with age. There were more naive CD4+ cells and higher diversity in long-lived donors than in aged donors.

The origin of this receptor is a man in his thirties or forties in good health. The gene calls are TRBV4-3 and TRBJ2-1; perhaps TRBD2 as D (6 bases). Sequencing input: blood. The CDR3 region is CASSQDRRELFF. The CDR3 bases are TGCGCCAGCAGCCAAGATCGGCGGGAACTGTTCTTC.